The sample holds many counts of the clone carrying this T cell receptor beta chain. This sample was included in a study of regulatory T cells in long-lasting Graves disease. Sequencing libraries for TCR beta were prepared with iRepertoire HTBI primers and Arm-PCR of CDR3 regions. TCRdb ran MiXCR on the multiplex PCR reads and lists one entry per CDR3 protein. The data contain roughly 500,000 distinct CDR3 sequences, about 12% of them singletons. The time point was: newly diagnosed GD, antithyroid drugs for less than 3 months. From PBMCs, RNA was extracted and then used to make the TCR library. The data also belong to a second study, concerning T cells in Graves' hyperthyroidism and ophthalmopathy. That source notes: A model of 13 V-J pairs discriminated ophthalmopathy from stable hyperthyroidism.

Specimen: peripheral blood mononuclear cells (PBMCs), collected at new diagnosis, from a patient treated with antithyroid drugs. The sequence was collected from a woman younger than 45 with Graves disease.

The CDR3 nucleotides are TGTGCCAGCACCACGGGACAGGGGGACAATGAGCAGTTCTTC. Its protein product is CASTTGQGDNEQFF. The chain is built from TRBV28 and TRBJ2-1; TRBD1 matches 11 bases. The trim removed 7 bases at V and 5 bases at J, leaving 4 bases unmatched. This CDR3 has 14 residues. Germline V CDR1 and CDR2: MDHEN, SYDVKM.